This record covers a single TCR beta chain. The data derive from a study of CD8 T cells in Susac syndrome. With random hexamers, reverse transcription was performed on roughly 0.5 to 1 ug of RNA. TCRdb ran MiXCR on the immunoSEQ multiplex PCR reads and lists one entry per CDR3 protein. Of about 300,000 distinct CDR3 sequences in the sample, approximately 90% were seen once. Germline lookup yields CDR1 MNHEY and CDR2 SVGAGI. The V end was cut by 0 bases, the J end by 3 bases, with 11 bases between. This CDR3 is built from 15 residues. Material for sequencing was CD8+ T cells from PBMCs. This clonotype was sampled from a human donor with multiple sclerosis. The chain is built from TRBV6-5 and TRBJ2-5, with a tentative D call TRBD1 (5 bases). The CDR3 spells CASSYSNRPEETQYF. As DNA, the CDR3 is TGTGCCAGCAGTTACTCGAACAGGCCCGAAGAGACCCAGTACTTC.